The source of this T cell receptor beta chain is a study of blood T cell repertoires in COVID-19. About the study: Acute and convalescent COVID-19 specimens originated in the United States, Italy and Spain. Sample material is recorded as cDNA or gDNA derived from T cells, B-cell-depleted T cells, or PBMCs.

From germline, CDR1 is LGHDT and CDR2 YNNKEL (reference sequence). This CDR3 has 15 amino acids. V lost 1 base, J lost 3 bases, and 13 bases lay in between. In its sample, this clone was seen once. In the source study's methods: Estimation of nucleated cell counts was performed using reference gene primer amplification. Profiling relied on immunoSEQ multiplex PCR, and the TCRdb table lists in-frame clones only, not all of them. V and J calls and clone size are those listed in that table; D and trimming were worked out from the DNA. The repertoire holds tens of thousands of clones, with 91% as singletons.

This clonotype was sampled from a human donor with active COVID-19. The donor label of this sample is uncertain. V usage is TRBV3-1 (or the pseudogene TRBV3-2) and J usage is TRBJ2-7; TRBD1 might be the D (6 bases). The sample taken for sequencing was peripheral blood. The CDR3 DNA sequence: TGTGCCAGCAGCCAAGGGAACACAGGGCTCTACGAGCAGTACTTC. Its protein is CASSQGNTGLYEQYF.